The 16 T cell receptor beta chains in this list originate from one sample, sequenced in a study of CD8+ T cells in alopecia areata. cDNA serving as the sequencing template came from extracted, reverse transcribed RNA. Some clones are missing from TCRdb's copy, which holds only in-frame ones; the method was immunoSEQ multiplex PCR. Of around 130,000 clones listed, around three fifths are singletons. Specimen: CD4+ T cells sorted from blood, collected at week 0. These receptor sequences come from a human donor with alopecia areata.

CDR3 sequence (DNA): TGTGCCAGTAGTATATCGGCCGCCGGGGAAGCTTTCTTT. As protein: CASSISAAGEAFF. The rearrangement joins TRBV19 to TRBJ1-1; no clear D gene. The CDR3 has 13 amino acids. CDR1 and CDR2 from the germline V gene are LNHDA and SQIVND (reference sequence). Trimming removed 2 bases at V and 8 bases at J, with 12 bases between.

The chain links TRBV29-1 to TRBJ1-4, with D unclear. Between the trimmed V and J ends, which lost 6 bases and 7 bases, there was a span of 12 bases. The germline CDR1 and CDR2 sequences are SQVTM and ANQGSEA. CDR3 length: 12 residues. The CDR3 DNA sequence: TGCAGCGTGGGGAGGCCAAGTGAAAAACTGTTTTTT. The encoded protein is CSVGRPSEKLFF.

This chain uses TRBV4-1 with TRBJ2-1, with D possibly matching TRBD1 (6 bases). V lost 4 bases and J lost 8, with 21 bases in between. From germline, CDR1 is MGHRA and CDR2 YSYEKL. The CDR3 extends over 16 amino acids. The CDR3 is CASSLPRQGHEYEQFF. CDR3 nucleotides: TGCGCCAGCAGCCTACCCCGGCAGGGGCATGAGTATGAGCAGTTCTTC.

Only a few counts were recorded for this clone. The chain joins TRBV7-9 to TRBJ2-3, with D possibly TRBD1 on 5 matching bases. Germline CDR1 is SEHNR and CDR2 is FQNEAQ (reference sequence). There are 13 residues in the CDR3. V gave up 2 bases and J gave up 6 bases, with 9 bases separating them. The CDR3 DNA sequence: TGTGCCAGCAGCTTATACCCAGGGGATACGCAGTATTTT. It translates to CASSLYPGDTQYF.

The rearrangement links TRBV5-1 to TRBJ2-5; maybe TRBD1 (5 bases). In germline, CDR1 is SGHRS, CDR2 YFSETQ. V was pared by 3 bases and J by 5 bases, with 11 bases between. CDR3 length: 13 residues. The CDR3 DNA follows: TGCGCCAGCAGCTCAGGGAAATTGGAGACCCAGTACTTC. It translates to CASSSGKLETQYF.

The chain joins TRBV14 to TRBJ2-7, with TRBD1 identical over 9 bases. J lost 7 bases, V lost 3 bases, and 7 bases had no gene match. The CDR3 extends over 14 amino acids. Germline V lookup: CDR1 SGHDN, CDR2 FVKESK. The CDR3 coding sequence is TGTGCCAGCAGCCAGGTGACAGGGGGGTATGAGCAGTACTTC. Its translation is CASSQVTGGYEQYF.

J is TRBJ1-6 and V is TRBV6-5; D gene uncertain. CDR3 length equals 12 residues. Trimming removed 5 bases at V and 11 bases at J, with 10 bases between. The V gene's germline CDR1 is MNHEY and CDR2 SVGAGI. The CDR3 nucleotides read TGTGCCAGCAGTCTACTTGGAGCACCCCTCCACTTT. This gives the protein CASSLLGAPLHF.

This rearrangement joins TRBV7-8 to TRBJ2-1; no definite D call. Germline V CDR1 and CDR2: SGHVS, FQNEAQ. CDR3 length: 14 amino acids. Trimming took off 2 bases at V and 1 base at J, with 6 bases between the two ends. The CDR3 loop is CASSLIRSYNEQFF. CDR3 nucleotide sequence: TGTGCCAGCAGCTTAATCAGGTCCTACAATGAGCAGTTCTTC.

This clone was counted once. This sequence joins TRBV27 and TRBJ2-7; the D gene is possibly TRBD2 (6 bases). V was pared by 1 base and J by 1 base, with 26 bases between. CDR1 and CDR2 from the germline V gene are MNHEY and SMNVEV (reference sequence). CDR3 length: 20 amino acids. This chain's CDR3 is CASSLYISAGEGGRSYEQYF. The CDR3 bases are TGTGCCAGCAGTTTATATATCAGTGCCGGCGAGGGAGGTCGGTCCTACGAGCAGTACTTC.

The chain employs TRBV4-3 and TRBJ2-1, with a possible D match to TRBD2 (6 bases). The V end lost 4 bases, the J end lost 4 bases, and 17 bases lay between the germline ends. Germline CDR1 and CDR2: LGHNA and YSLEER. The CDR3 contains 16 residues. CDR3 residues: CASSLRAGNSYNEQFF. CDR3 DNA: TGCGCCAGCAGCCTACGAGCGGGCAACTCATACAATGAGCAGTTCTTC.

This clone was counted between two and nine times. The rearrangement joins TRBV10-3 to TRBJ2-2; D unresolved. CDR1 and CDR2 from the germline V gene are ENHRY and SYGVKD. The V and J ends lost 10 bases and 4 bases respectively, with 16 bases between them. The CDR3 is made up of 14 amino acids. CDR3 protein: CASRVARGTGELFF. For the CDR3, the DNA is TGTGCCAGTCGCGTGGCTCGAGGCACCGGGGAGCTGTTTTTT.

The genes are TRBV28 and TRBJ2-5; D uncertain. The ends were cut back, 2 bases at V and 5 bases at J, with 12 bases in the middle. This CDR3 is built from 14 residues. Germline-derived CDR1 and CDR2 are MDHEN and SYDVKM. The chain's CDR3 is CASSLGIVRETQYF. In DNA form, the CDR3 reads TGTGCCAGCAGTTTAGGGATCGTCCGGGAGACCCAGTACTTC.

The chain carries TRBV28 and TRBJ2-1; TRBD1 is a possible D gene (6 bases). V dropped 3 bases and J dropped 8 bases, with 14 bases sitting between them. There are 14 residues in the CDR3. Germline loops: CDR1 MDHEN, CDR2 SYDVKM. The CDR3: CASSFREQGDEQFF. Written as DNA, the CDR3 is TGTGCCAGCAGTTTCCGCGAACAGGGAGATGAGCAGTTCTTC.

This clone was recorded a few times. This chain uses TRBV7-9 with TRBJ2-3; 9 bases are shared with TRBD2. Germline assignment: CDR1 SEHNR and CDR2 FQNEAQ (reference sequence). The CDR3 extends over 15 amino acids. V lost 0 bases and J lost 9; bases outside the gene matches: 7. CDR3 region: CASSLALEAGGTQYF. The CDR3 DNA reads as TGTGCCAGCAGCTTAGCGCTGGAGGCGGGGGGGACGCAGTATTTT.

This clone came up a few times. The J gene is TRBJ2-1, the V gene TRBV11-2; D might be TRBD2 (6 bases). CDR1 and CDR2 (germline): SGHAT, FQNNGV. With 1 base removed from V and 2 bases from J, the gap between germline ends came to 12 bases. This CDR3 is built from 16 residues. This CDR3 is CASSLVTGATYNEQFF. The CDR3 bases are TGTGCCAGCAGCTTAGTCACGGGAGCCACCTACAATGAGCAGTTCTTC.

The chain uses TRBV7-8 and TRBJ2-5; possibly TRBD2 for D (6 bases). The CDR3 runs to 16 residues. From germline, CDR1 is SGHVS and CDR2 FQNEAQ. V lost 0 bases, J lost 4 bases, and 15 bases lay in between. This chain's CDR3 is CASSLARSYGGETQYF. CDR3 nucleotides: TGTGCCAGCAGCTTAGCGCGATCTTACGGGGGAGAGACCCAGTACTTC.